This is a list of T cell receptor beta chains from one sample in a study of OX40 agonist ivuxolimab in advanced cancers. The table came from immunoSEQ multiplex PCR; TCRdb's copy has only in-frame clones and leaves some out. This sample carries 100,000 to 150,000 clones, around 92% of them seen once, and the ten largest clones take about 0.81%. This material consisted of CD4+ or CD8+ T cells sorted from blood, taken in a trial of the OX40 agonist ivuxolimab. These receptors all stem from an adult with an advanced solid tumor such as melanoma, head and neck, liver or kidney cancer. Both conserved end residues are part of each CDR3. D genes are given only for firm matches. Clone size is stated in some rows and not others, as once, few, many or a class when expanded.

D gene	V gene	J gene	clone size	CDR3 length	CDR3 protein	CDR3 DNA
.	TRBV9	TRBJ1-1	.	14	CASSVVEGATEAFF	TGTGCCAGCAGCGTAGTGGAGGGAGCCACTGAAGCTTTCTTT
.	TRBV5-1	TRBJ1-1	.	14	CASSLTVGNTEAFF	TGCGCCAGCAGCTTAACAGTAGGGAACACTGAAGCTTTCTTT
TRBD1	TRBV5-8	TRBJ1-6	.	16	CASSSRDRAYNSPLHF	TGTGCCAGCAGCTCCCGGGACAGGGCCTATAATTCACCCCTCCACTTT
TRBD1	TRBV5-1	TRBJ2-3	.	15	CASSRQGPSTDTQYF	TGCGCCAGCAGCCGACAGGGGCCTAGCACAGATACGCAGTATTTT
.	TRBV19	TRBJ1-2	.	14	CASSRSESTYGYTF	TGTGCCAGTAGTAGGTCGGAGAGTACCTATGGCTACACCTTC
.	TRBV6-1	TRBJ2-3	.	13	CASSDYTPLDLNF	TGTGCCAGCAGTGACTATACTCCGCTGGACCTCAATTTT
.	TRBV5-1	TRBJ2-4	few	14	CASSPDGVGDIQYF	TGCGCCAGCAGCCCCGACGGGGTTGGGGACATTCAGTACTTC
TRBD1	TRBV28	TRBJ1-1	.	14	CASSAPRGQGEAFF	TGTGCCAGCAGTGCGCCAAGGGGGCAGGGTGAAGCTTTCTTT
TRBD1	TRBV5-4	TRBJ1-1	.	15	CASSLRTGWDTEAFF	TGTGCCAGCAGCTTGAGGACAGGGTGGGACACTGAAGCTTTCTTT
.	TRBV19	TRBJ2-1	.	14	CASSMGGNYNEQFF	TGTGCCAGTAGTATGGGCGGGAACTACAATGAGCAGTTCTTC
TRBD2	TRBV20-1	TRBJ2-7	.	11	CSVTGGREQYF	TGCAGTGTTACGGGGGGACGCGAGCAGTACTTC
TRBD2	TRBV11-3	TRBJ2-1	.	15	CASSRSGGTDNEQFF	TGTGCCAGCAGTCGCTCGGGGGGTACGGACAATGAGCAGTTCTTC
.	TRBV13	TRBJ2-5	.	14	CASSFRLIEETQYF	TGTGCCAGCAGCTTTCGCCTCATCGAGGAGACCCAGTACTTC
TRBD1	TRBV30	TRBJ1-2	.	14	CAWSRSRGRYGYTF	TGTGCCTGGAGTAGGAGCAGGGGGAGGTATGGCTACACCTTC
.	TRBV15	TRBJ2-7	.	14	CATSNPRGSYEQYF	TGTGCCACCAGCAATCCCCGGGGATCCTACGAGCAGTACTTC
.	TRBV18	TRBJ2-2	.	17	CASSPLSAVMNTGELFF	TGTGCCAGCTCACCTCTCTCGGCCGTCATGAACACCGGGGAGCTGTTTTTT
.	TRBV4-2	TRBJ2-6	.	20	CASSPLGSGTSSGGANVLTF	TGTGCCAGCAGCCCCCTAGGCAGCGGCACTTCCAGCGGTGGGGCCAACGTCCTGACTTTC
.	TRBV2	TRBJ2-1	.	10	CASIKDEQFF	TGTGCCAGCATAAAAGATGAGCAGTTCTTC
TRBD2	TRBV7-3	TRBJ2-2	.	15	CASSLTSGRAGELFF	TGTGCCAGCAGCTTAACTAGCGGGAGGGCCGGGGAGCTGTTTTTT
.	TRBV7-9	TRBJ1-2	few	17	CASSLAAGGHLGYGYTF	TGTGCCAGCAGCTTAGCAGCGGGGGGCCACCTCGGGTATGGCTACACCTTC
.	TRBV6-1	TRBJ2-5	.	15	CASSGRDAAQETQYF	TGTGCCAGCAGTGGCCGGGACGCCGCTCAAGAGACCCAGTACTTC
.	TRBV6-1	TRBJ1-2	.	15	CASSAEDSSFYGYTF	TGTGCCAGCAGTGCTGAGGACAGCTCATTCTATGGCTACACCTTC
.	TRBV10-2	TRBJ2-7	.	14	CASRLAELSYEQYF	TGCGCCAGCAGACTGGCGGAACTTTCCTACGAGCAGTACTTC
.	TRBV6-5	TRBJ1-3	.	15	CASREDSSSGNTIYF	TGTGCCAGCAGGGAGGACAGCTCATCTGGAAACACCATATATTTT
.	TRBV5-1	TRBJ1-4	few	13	CASSRTANEKLFF	TGCGCCAGCAGCCGGACAGCTAATGAAAAACTGTTTTTT